The rows below give T cell receptor beta chains drawn from one sample of a study of persistence of HIV-infected CD4 T cells. Data came from immunoSEQ multiplex PCR; TCRdb stores just in-frame clones and leaves some out. The table lists some 28,000 clones, roughly 82% of them singletons. These receptors have no known antigen. The specimen was CD4+ T cells sorted from PBMCs after roughly 18-hour stimulation, collected from a patient who received antiretroviral therapy. The receptor set was obtained from an adult man with HIV who was CMV-seropositive. CDR3s include the opening cysteine and the closing phenylalanine or tryptophan. A D gene is named only where the DNA matches it firmly. Clone size is not always given. Where it is, it says once, few, many or a class for expanded clones.

clone_size	j_call	d_call	v_call	cdr3_aa	cdr3_nt
-	TRBJ2-3	TRBD2	TRBV2	CASNPTWRGATDTQYF	TGTGCCAGCAACCCAACGTGGCGGGGGGCCACAGATACGCAGTATTTT
-	TRBJ2-6	TRBD1	TRBV5-1	CASSGQGASGANVLTF	TGCGCCAGCAGCGGGCAGGGGGCGTCTGGGGCCAACGTCCTGACTTTC
-	TRBJ2-3	-	TRBV19	CASTLGVWSTDTQYF	TGTGCCAGTACCCTGGGGGTATGGAGCACAGATACGCAGTATTTT
-	TRBJ1-1	-	TRBV2	CASSDAGTPWGTEAFF	TGTGCCAGCAGTGACGCCGGGACTCCTTGGGGGACTGAAGCTTTCTTT
few	TRBJ1-4	-	TRBV18	CASSLQTPRNEKLFF	TGTGCCAGCTCACTTCAGACCCCTAGGAATGAAAAACTGTTTTTT
-	TRBJ2-3	-	TRBV27	CATHSEGDTQYF	TGTGCCACCCACTCCGAAGGTGATACGCAGTATTTT
-	TRBJ1-4	-	TRBV19	CASSSQVGDHEKLFF	TGTGCCAGTAGTAGCCAGGTCGGGGACCATGAAAAACTGTTTTTT
-	TRBJ2-7	TRBD2	TRBV4-2	CASSLTSGEYEQYF	TGTGCCAGCAGCCTTACTAGCGGCGAATACGAGCAGTACTTC
-	TRBJ2-1	-	TRBV5-1	CASSLGSEVNEQFF	TGCGCCAGCAGTCTGGGGAGTGAGGTGAATGAGCAGTTCTTC
-	TRBJ2-3	TRBD2	TRBV7-9	CASSLGPGGPTDTQYF	TGTGCCAGCAGCTTAGGGCCGGGGGGGCCCACAGATACGCAGTATTTT
-	TRBJ2-3	-	TRBV29-1	CSVDGGSKSTDTQYF	TGCAGCGTTGATGGGGGCTCAAAGTCCACAGATACGCAGTATTTT
-	TRBJ1-5	TRBD1	TRBV6-2/TRBV6-3	CASSLRDRAQHF	TGTGCCAGCAGTTTACGGGACAGGGCCCAGCATTTT
-	TRBJ2-7	-	TRBV5-1	CASSLVLASGYEQYF	TGCGCCAGCAGCTTGGTTTTGGCTTCGGGCTACGAGCAGTACTTC
medium-sized	TRBJ2-7	-	TRBV5-1	CASREEPGQSYEQYF	TGCGCCAGCAGGGAGGAGCCAGGGCAATCCTACGAGCAGTACTTC
-	TRBJ2-1	-	TRBV12-5	CASGSKTGSNEQFF	TGTGCTAGTGGTTCGAAAACAGGGAGCAATGAGCAGTTCTTC
few	TRBJ2-5	TRBD2	TRBV9	CASSVVSGGSETQYF	TGTGCCAGCAGCGTAGTTAGCGGGGGCTCAGAGACCCAGTACTTC
-	TRBJ2-7	-	TRBV3-1/TRBV3-2	CASSQRDSYEQYF	TGTGCCAGCAGCCAAAGGGATTCCTACGAGCAGTACTTC
few	TRBJ1-6	TRBD1	TRBV18	CASSPIRQGDNSPLHF	TGTGCCAGCTCACCCATTCGACAGGGTGATAATTCACCCCTCCACTTT
-	TRBJ2-1	-	TRBV7-6	CASSPPNRASSYNEQFF	TGTGCCAGCAGCCCCCCGAATAGGGCGAGCTCCTACAATGAGCAGTTCTTC
-	TRBJ2-7	-	TRBV9	CASSVALGTYEQYF	TGTGCCAGCAGCGTAGCTCTAGGGACCTACGAGCAGTACTTC
-	TRBJ1-4	TRBD1	TRBV7-9	CASSLEGATNEKLFF	TGTGCCAGCAGCTTAGAGGGGGCTACTAATGAAAAACTGTTTTTT
few	TRBJ1-2	-	TRBV7-9	CASSWGGNYGYTF	TGTGCCAGCAGCTGGGGGGGAAACTATGGCTACACCTTC
-	TRBJ2-7	-	TRBV5-6	CASSQTTGGWYF	TGTGCCAGCAGCCAGACCACGGGGGGCTGGTACTTC
-	TRBJ1-2	TRBD1	TRBV28	CASLPWTGGEFYGYTF	TGTGCCAGCTTACCTTGGACAGGGGGTGAGTTCTATGGCTACACCTTC
-	TRBJ2-7	-	TRBV28	CASGTPGTYEQYF	TGTGCCAGCGGGACACCCGGAACCTACGAGCAGTACTTC
-	TRBJ1-1	-	TRBV4-1	CASSQAPAGIGPEAFF	TGCGCCAGCAGCCAGGCCCCCGCGGGGATCGGGCCTGAAGCTTTCTTT
-	TRBJ1-4	TRBD1	TRBV6-5	CASRTPTGGDEKLFF	TGTGCCAGCAGAACCCCGACAGGGGGCGATGAAAAACTGTTTTTT
once	TRBJ2-7	TRBD2	TRBV18	CASRPGLDYEQYF	TGTGCCAGCCGACCGGGACTAGACTACGAGCAGTACTTC
-	TRBJ2-3	-	TRBV29-1	CSLRGSTDTQYF	TGCAGTCTACGGGGGAGTACAGATACGCAGTATTTT
-	TRBJ1-4	-	TRBV11-2	CASSLGGRPNEKLFF	TGTGCCAGCAGCTTAGGTGGCAGACCGAATGAAAAACTGTTTTTT
-	TRBJ2-3	-	TRBV28	CASSWGGSTDTQYF	TGTGCCAGCAGTTGGGGAGGTAGCACAGATACGCAGTATTTT
few	TRBJ1-1	-	TRBV12-5	CASGLLSIPLRDMNTEAFF	TGTGCTAGTGGTTTGCTCTCCATCCCCCTCAGGGACATGAACACTGAAGCTTTCTTT
once	TRBJ2-2	-	TRBV6-5	CATKSLAGDTGELFF	TGTGCCACCAAGTCGTTGGCGGGCGACACCGGGGAGCTGTTTTTT
-	TRBJ2-3	TRBD2	TRBV19	CASSTPTSGGTDTQYF	TGTGCCAGTAGTACACCGACTAGCGGAGGCACAGATACGCAGTATTTT
-	TRBJ1-5	-	TRBV15	CATSRDPTGLGEPQHF	TGTGCCACCAGCAGAGACCCTACAGGGTTGGGTGAGCCCCAGCATTTT
once	TRBJ2-2	-	TRBV2	CASTSGRRLNTGELFF	TGTGCCAGCACAAGTGGAAGACGGCTGAACACCGGGGAGCTGTTTTTT
-	TRBJ2-1	-	TRBV12-3/TRBV12-4	CASTQTTYNEQFF	TGTGCCAGCACCCAGACAACCTACAATGAGCAGTTCTTC
-	TRBJ2-7	-	TRBV5-3	CARSSLTTYEQYF	TGTGCCAGAAGCTCCCTGACTACCTACGAGCAGTACTTC
once	TRBJ1-3	-	TRBV7-9	CASRHRDSSGNTIYF	TGTGCCAGCAGGCACCGGGACTCCTCTGGAAACACCATATATTTT
-	TRBJ2-1	-	TRBV7-3	CASSLLVGGNEQFF	TGTGCCAGCAGCTTGTTGGTTGGGGGCAATGAGCAGTTCTTC
-	TRBJ1-4	TRBD1	TRBV14	CASSQISQTGRANEKLFF	TGTGCCAGCAGCCAAATAAGTCAGACAGGGCGGGCTAATGAAAAACTGTTTTTT
-	TRBJ2-7	-	TRBV19	CASSKSRGGVSYEQYF	TGTGCCAGTAGTAAATCCCGCGGGGGCGTCTCCTACGAGCAGTACTTC
-	TRBJ2-7	TRBD2	TRBV29-1	CSVEDTGASGESYEQYF	TGCAGCGTTGAAGACACCGGGGCCAGCGGGGAGTCCTACGAGCAGTACTTC
-	TRBJ1-5	TRBD1	TRBV6-4	CASSDDRVSNQPQHF	TGTGCCAGCAGTGACGACAGGGTAAGCAATCAGCCCCAGCATTTT